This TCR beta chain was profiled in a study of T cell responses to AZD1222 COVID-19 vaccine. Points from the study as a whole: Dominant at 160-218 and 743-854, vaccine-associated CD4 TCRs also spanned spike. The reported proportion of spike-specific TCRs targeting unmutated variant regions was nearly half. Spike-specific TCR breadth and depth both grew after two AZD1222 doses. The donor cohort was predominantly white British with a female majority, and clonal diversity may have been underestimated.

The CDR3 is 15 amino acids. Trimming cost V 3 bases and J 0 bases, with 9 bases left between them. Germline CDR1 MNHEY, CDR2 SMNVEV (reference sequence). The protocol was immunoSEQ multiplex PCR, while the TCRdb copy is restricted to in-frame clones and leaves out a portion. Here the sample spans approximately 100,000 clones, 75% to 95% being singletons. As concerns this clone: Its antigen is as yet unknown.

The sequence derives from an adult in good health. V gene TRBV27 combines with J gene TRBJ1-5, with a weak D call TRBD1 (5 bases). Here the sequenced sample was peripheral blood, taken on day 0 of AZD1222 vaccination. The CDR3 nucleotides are TGTGCCAGCAGTTTTGGGGGGGATAGCAATCAGCCCCAGCATTTT. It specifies CASSFGGDSNQPQHF.